This is a list of T cell receptor beta chains from one sample in a study of T cells in localized non-small cell lung cancer. Sequenced by immunoSEQ multiplex PCR; TCRdb stores in-frame clones only, minus some. The table has 70,000 or so clones, roughly 83% seen once. Here the sequenced sample was peripheral blood, taken before any cancer treatment. The source of these receptors is a female donor older than 55 with stage I lung adenocarcinoma. CDR3s include the opening cysteine and the closing phenylalanine or tryptophan. D genes are given only for firm matches. Size tells how often a clone was seen (once, few, many) or the class of an expanded clone, and some rows leave it out.

D	size	V	J	DNA	CDR3
NA	NA	TRBV29-1	TRBJ1-1	TGCAGCGTTGAAGCGGCATCTCTAAACACTGAAGCTTTCTTT	CSVEAASLNTEAFF
TRBD1	few	TRBV5-1	TRBJ2-7	TGCGCCAGCAGCTTGATCGGGACAGGGTTCTACGAGCAGTACTTC	CASSLIGTGFYEQYF
TRBD2	NA	TRBV7-2	TRBJ2-1	TGTGCCAGCAGCCCCTTAGCGGGATCCTACAATGAGCAGTTCTTC	CASSPLAGSYNEQFF
NA	NA	TRBV11-2	TRBJ1-1	TGTGCCAGCAGCTTAATATCTCGGTGGAACACTGAAGCTTTCTTT	CASSLISRWNTEAFF
TRBD1	NA	TRBV7-2	TRBJ2-5	TGTGCCAGCAGCTTCCAGGGGGCTTCCCCGCAAGAGACCCAGTACTTC	CASSFQGASPQETQYF
NA	NA	TRBV11-3	TRBJ1-2	TGTGCCAGCAGGGGGTGGGTAGATGGCTACACCTTC	CASRGWVDGYTF
NA	NA	TRBV5-1	TRBJ2-1	TGCGCCAGCAGCTTGTCCCTGCCTCGGAGTGAGCAGTTCTTC	CASSLSLPRSEQFF
NA	NA	TRBV19	TRBJ2-1	TGTGCCAGTAGTCCCGGGGGTTGGACCTACAATGAGCAGTTCTTC	CASSPGGWTYNEQFF
NA	NA	TRBV28	TRBJ2-7	TGTGCCAGCGCCCTTTGGGGAGGGGGCCGGTACGAGCAGTACTTC	CASALWGGGRYEQYF
NA	NA	TRBV7-8	TRBJ2-2	TGTGCCAGCAGCGTCAGGGTCCCCGGGGAGCTGTTTTTT	CASSVRVPGELFF
NA	NA	TRBV5-8	TRBJ2-6	TGTGCCAGCACCGCAGCGAACTCTGGGGCCAACGTCCTGACTTTC	CASTAANSGANVLTF
TRBD1	few	TRBV5-1	TRBJ2-1	TGCGCCAGCGGGACAGGGGTCAATGAGCAGTTCTTC	CASGTGVNEQFF
TRBD1	NA	TRBV2	TRBJ1-4	TGTGCCAGCAGAGTCGGCACAGGGGGAAGGGAAAAACTGTTTTTT	CASRVGTGGREKLFF
NA	NA	TRBV7-8	TRBJ2-5	TGTGCCAGCAGCTCAGGATTTAGGGAGACCCAGTACTTC	CASSSGFRETQYF
TRBD2	NA	TRBV7-2	TRBJ2-1	TGTGCCAGCAGCAGAGGACTAGCGGGAGCGGGGATGGATGAGCAGTTCTTC	CASSRGLAGAGMDEQFF
TRBD1	once	TRBV6-1	TRBJ2-1	TGTGCCAGCAGAGGACAGGGTTGGCATGAGCAGTTCTTC	CASRGQGWHEQFF
NA	NA	TRBV18	TRBJ1-4	TGTGCCAGCTCACCAGCCGTAGCTAATGAAAAACTGTTTTTT	CASSPAVANEKLFF
TRBD2	NA	TRBV6-6	TRBJ2-1	TGTGCCAGCAGTTACTCCCGAGCTAGCGGGGGTGAGCAGTTCTTC	CASSYSRASGGEQFF
NA	NA	TRBV4-2	TRBJ1-5	TGTGCCAGCAGCCAAGCGGGGGTAATGAGCAATCAGCCCCAGCATTTT	CASSQAGVMSNQPQHF
TRBD1	NA	TRBV5-4	TRBJ2-3	TGTGCCAGCAGCCTAAGGACAGGCCCCACAGATACGCAGTATTTT	CASSLRTGPTDTQYF
TRBD2	NA	TRBV28	TRBJ2-5	TGTGCCAGCAGGGTTAGCGGGATCCAAGAGACCCAGTACTTC	CASRVSGIQETQYF
NA	NA	TRBV5-1	TRBJ1-1	TGCGCCAGCAGCTTGGCCCGCCGGAACACTGAAGCTTTCTTT	CASSLARRNTEAFF
NA	NA	TRBV5-1	TRBJ2-5	TGCGCCAGCAGCTTGGAGCTCCTCGGGGAGACCCAGTACTTC	CASSLELLGETQYF
NA	NA	TRBV4-2	TRBJ1-2	TGTGCCAGCAGCCAAGCGGGTGGTAGAGATGGCTACACCTTC	CASSQAGGRDGYTF
TRBD2	NA	TRBV9	TRBJ2-3	TGTGCCAGCAGCGTAGGTAGCGGGGGAGGGACAGATACGCAGTATTTT	CASSVGSGGGTDTQYF
NA	NA	TRBV9	TRBJ1-2	TGTGCCAGCAGCGCCCTAGGGGGGCCCTATGGCTACACCTTC	CASSALGGPYGYTF
TRBD1	few	TRBV5-1	TRBJ1-1	TGCGCCAGCAGCACGACAGGGGGGATGAACACTGAAGCTTTCTTT	CASSTTGGMNTEAFF
TRBD1	NA	TRBV6-6	TRBJ2-7	TGTGCCAGCAGTTCAACCCGTGGGACAGGACCCTACGAGCAGTACTTC	CASSSTRGTGPYEQYF
NA	NA	TRBV4-1	TRBJ2-3	TGCGCCAGCAGCAGCGGCACAGATACGCAGTATTTT	CASSSGTDTQYF
NA	NA	TRBV5-6	TRBJ2-5	TGTGCCAGCAGCCCCGGGACACCACAAGAGACCCAGTACTTC	CASSPGTPQETQYF
NA	NA	TRBV7-2	TRBJ1-2	TGTGCCAGCAGCTTAGGAGCAGACCCTAACTATGGCTACACCTTC	CASSLGADPNYGYTF